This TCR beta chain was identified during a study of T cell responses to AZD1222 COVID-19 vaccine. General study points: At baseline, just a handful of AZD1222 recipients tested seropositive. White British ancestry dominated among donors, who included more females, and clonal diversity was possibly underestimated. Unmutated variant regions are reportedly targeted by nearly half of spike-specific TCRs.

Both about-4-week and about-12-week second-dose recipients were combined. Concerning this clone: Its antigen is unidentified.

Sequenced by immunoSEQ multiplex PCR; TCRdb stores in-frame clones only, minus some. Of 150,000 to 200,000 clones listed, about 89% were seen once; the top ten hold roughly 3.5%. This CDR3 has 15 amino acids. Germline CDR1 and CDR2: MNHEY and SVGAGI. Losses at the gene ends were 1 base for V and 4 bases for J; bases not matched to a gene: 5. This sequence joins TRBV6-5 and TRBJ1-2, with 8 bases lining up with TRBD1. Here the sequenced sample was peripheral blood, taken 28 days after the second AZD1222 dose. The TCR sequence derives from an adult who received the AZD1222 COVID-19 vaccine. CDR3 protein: CASSYYTGGLYGYTF. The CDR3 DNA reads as TGTGCCAGCAGTTACTACACAGGGGGACTCTATGGCTACACCTTC.